This T cell receptor (beta chain) stems from a study of cytomegalovirus exposure and HLA in healthy donors. The PCR had 60 Vbeta and 13 Jbeta primers. TCRdb's table, derived via immunoSEQ multiplex PCR, lists solely in-frame clones and lacks some. The sample consists of nearly 110,000 clones, more than 60% of them appearing once. The TCR sequence derives from a woman between 45 and 65 years old in good health and CMV-seropositive. What was sequenced was PBMCs.

The DNA of the CDR3 is TGTGCCAGCAGCCAGGGCGCGGGGGGTAGAGGCTATGGCTACACCTTC. Its protein is CASSQGAGGRGYGYTF. This chain links TRBV5-4 with TRBJ1-2, with D maybe TRBD1 (5 bases). There are 16 residues in the CDR3. The V end was cut by 4 bases, the J end by 4 bases, with 20 bases between. CDR1 and CDR2 from the germline V gene are SGHNT and YYREEE (reference sequence).